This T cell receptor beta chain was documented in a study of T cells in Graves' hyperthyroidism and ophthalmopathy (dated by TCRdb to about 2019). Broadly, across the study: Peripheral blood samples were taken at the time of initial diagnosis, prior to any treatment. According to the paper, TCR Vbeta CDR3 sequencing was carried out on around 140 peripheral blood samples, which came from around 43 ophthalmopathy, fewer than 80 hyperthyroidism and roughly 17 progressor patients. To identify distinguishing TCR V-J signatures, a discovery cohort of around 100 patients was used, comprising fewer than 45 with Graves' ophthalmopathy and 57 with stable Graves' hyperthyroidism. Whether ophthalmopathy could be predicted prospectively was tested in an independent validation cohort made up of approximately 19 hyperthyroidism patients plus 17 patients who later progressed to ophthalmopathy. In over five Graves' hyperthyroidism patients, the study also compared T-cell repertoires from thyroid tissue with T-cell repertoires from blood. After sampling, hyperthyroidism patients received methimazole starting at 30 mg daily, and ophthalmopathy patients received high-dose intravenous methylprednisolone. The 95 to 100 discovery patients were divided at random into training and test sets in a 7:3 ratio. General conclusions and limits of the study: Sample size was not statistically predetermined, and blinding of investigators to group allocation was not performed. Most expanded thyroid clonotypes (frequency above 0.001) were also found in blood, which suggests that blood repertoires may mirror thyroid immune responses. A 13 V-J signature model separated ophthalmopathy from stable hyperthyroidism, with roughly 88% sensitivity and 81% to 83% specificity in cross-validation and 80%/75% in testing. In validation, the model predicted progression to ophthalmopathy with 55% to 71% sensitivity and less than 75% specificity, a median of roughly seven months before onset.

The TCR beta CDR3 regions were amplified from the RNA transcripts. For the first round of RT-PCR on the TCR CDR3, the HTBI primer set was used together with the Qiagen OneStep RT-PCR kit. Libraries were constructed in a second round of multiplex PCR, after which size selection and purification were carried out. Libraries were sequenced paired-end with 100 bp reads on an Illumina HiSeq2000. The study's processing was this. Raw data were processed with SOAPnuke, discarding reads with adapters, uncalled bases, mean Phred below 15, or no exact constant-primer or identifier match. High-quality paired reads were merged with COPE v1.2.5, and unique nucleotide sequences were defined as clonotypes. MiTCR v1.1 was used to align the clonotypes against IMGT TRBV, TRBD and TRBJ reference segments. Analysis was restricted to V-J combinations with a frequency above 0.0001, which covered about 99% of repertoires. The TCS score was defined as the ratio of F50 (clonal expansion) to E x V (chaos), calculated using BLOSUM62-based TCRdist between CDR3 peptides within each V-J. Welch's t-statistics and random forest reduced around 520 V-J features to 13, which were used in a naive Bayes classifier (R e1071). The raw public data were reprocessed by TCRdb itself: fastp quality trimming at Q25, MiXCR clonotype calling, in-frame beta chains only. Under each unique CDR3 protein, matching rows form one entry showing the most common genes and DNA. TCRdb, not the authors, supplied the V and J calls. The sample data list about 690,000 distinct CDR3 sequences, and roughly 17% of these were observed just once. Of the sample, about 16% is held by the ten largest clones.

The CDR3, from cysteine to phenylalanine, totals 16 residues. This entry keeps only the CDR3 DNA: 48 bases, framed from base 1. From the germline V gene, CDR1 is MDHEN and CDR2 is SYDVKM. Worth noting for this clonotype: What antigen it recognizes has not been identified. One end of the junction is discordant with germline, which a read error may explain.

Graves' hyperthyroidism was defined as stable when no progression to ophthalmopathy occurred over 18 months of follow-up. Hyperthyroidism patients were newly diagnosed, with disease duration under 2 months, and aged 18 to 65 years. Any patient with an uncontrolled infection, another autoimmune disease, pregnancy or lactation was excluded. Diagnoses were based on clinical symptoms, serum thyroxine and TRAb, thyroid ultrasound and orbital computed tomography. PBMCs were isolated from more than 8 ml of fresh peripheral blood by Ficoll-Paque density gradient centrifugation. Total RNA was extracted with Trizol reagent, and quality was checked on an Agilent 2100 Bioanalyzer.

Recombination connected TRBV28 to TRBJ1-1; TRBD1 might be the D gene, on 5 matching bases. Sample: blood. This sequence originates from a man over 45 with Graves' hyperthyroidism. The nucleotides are TGTGCCAGCAGTTACACGGACCGATCCGTCGGGACTGAAGTTTTCTTT. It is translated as CASSYTDRSVGTEVFF.